The 2 T cell receptor beta chains in this list originate from one sample, sequenced in a study of T cell clonotyping in hematopoietic cell transplantation. Assay: immunoSEQ multiplex PCR; the TCRdb copy retains only in-frame clones and omits some. The sample lists about 13,000 clones, roughly 92% occurring once. The sample here was PBMCs, taken 100 days after allogeneic stem cell transplant. The receptors were gathered from a female patient aged 50 to 65 who had an allogeneic stem cell transplant from an unrelated donor, so the T cells may come from the graft donor. Some clones in this sample may be carry-over from other donors' samples.

V usage is TRBV7-6 and J usage is TRBJ2-1; no clear D gene. CDR1 and CDR2 (germline): SGHVS, FNYEAQ. V was trimmed by 1 base and J by 0 bases, leaving 10 bases between them. The CDR3 length is 16 residues. The CDR3 nucleotides are TGTGCCAGCAGCTTAGGTCCGGTCCTCTCCTACAATGAGCAGTTCTTC. This translates into CASSLGPVLSYNEQFF.

The chain employs TRBV5-1 and TRBJ2-2; 12 bases match TRBD1. Germline trimming cut 2 bases from V and 4 bases from J; bases unmatched to any gene: 9. CDR1 and CDR2 from the germline V gene are SGHRS and YFSETQ. CDR3 length: 18 residues. In DNA form, the CDR3 reads TGCGCCAGCAGCTTTTTCGGGACAGGGGGCGCGGGCACCGGGGAGCTGTTTTTT. This translates into CASSFFGTGGAGTGELFF.